This T cell receptor (beta chain) was identified during a study of blood T cell repertoires in COVID-19. In germline, CDR1 is SGHRS, CDR2 YFSETQ. The CDR3 contains 15 residues. The V end was cut by 2 bases, the J end by 4 bases, with 13 bases between. Clones were read by immunoSEQ multiplex PCR, and TCRdb kept only the in-frame ones, dropping some. Of about 120,000 clones in the sample, over 70% are singletons; the top ten hold 2% to 2.5%. Input material: peripheral blood. V usage is TRBV5-1 and J usage is TRBJ1-3; a possible D gene is TRBD1 (6 bases). This clonotype was sampled from a man between 65 and 85 years old with acute or convalescent COVID-19. The CDR3 sequence: CASSFQAGEGNTIYF. CDR3 bases: TGCGCCAGCAGCTTTCAAGCAGGGGAGGGAAACACCATATATTTT.